This is a list of T cell receptor beta chains from one sample in a study of cytomegalovirus exposure and HLA in healthy donors. Data came from immunoSEQ multiplex PCR; TCRdb stores just in-frame clones and leaves some out. Of about 120,000 clones listed, more than 75% are singletons. The specimen sequenced was PBMCs. These receptors were obtained from a woman aged 40 to 50 in good health and CMV-seropositive. Each CDR3 is given with its conserved first and last residue. Fields, in order: clone size, J gene, D gene, V gene, CDR3 protein, CDR3 DNA. The D gene is left open where the match is weak. The listing skips clone size in some rows; elsewhere it reads once, few, many or a size class.

NA	TRBJ1-1	NA	TRBV2	CASHRENTEAFF	TGTGCCAGCCACAGGGAAAACACTGAAGCTTTCTTT
NA	TRBJ2-7	TRBD1	TRBV2	CASSAGTGAYEQYF	TGTGCCAGCAGTGCCGGGACAGGAGCCTACGAGCAGTACTTC
NA	TRBJ2-5	NA	TRBV15	CATSRRGGLGETQYF	TGTGCCACCAGCAGACGCGGCGGTTTGGGAGAGACCCAGTACTTC
few	TRBJ2-5	NA	TRBV10-2	CASSESGLEFETQYF	TGCGCCAGCAGTGAGTCGGGTCTAGAGTTTGAGACCCAGTACTTC
NA	TRBJ1-5	NA	TRBV19	CASSIEGRGGQPQHF	TGTGCCAGTAGTATAGAGGGCAGGGGTGGGCAGCCCCAGCATTTT
NA	TRBJ2-7	NA	TRBV6-5	CASTRGGGWYEQYF	TGTGCCAGCACCCGGGGTGGGGGGTGGTACGAGCAGTACTTC
NA	TRBJ1-1	NA	TRBV29-1	CSVEVQNTEAFF	TGCAGCGTTGAAGTACAAAACACTGAAGCTTTCTTT
NA	TRBJ1-3	NA	TRBV4-1	CASSPTWDTFSGNTIYF	TGCGCCAGCAGCCCGACTTGGGACACTTTCTCTGGAAACACCATATATTTT
NA	TRBJ1-5	NA	TRBV30	CAWSPGGSDQPQHF	TGTGCCTGGAGTCCCGGGGGTTCAGATCAGCCCCAGCATTTT
NA	TRBJ1-5	NA	TRBV2	CASSGGNQPQHF	TGTGCCAGCAGTGGCGGGAATCAGCCCCAGCATTTT
NA	TRBJ1-1	NA	TRBV19	CASNGGQGRNTEAFF	TGTGCCAGTAACGGGGGGCAGGGGAGGAACACTGAAGCTTTCTTT
NA	TRBJ2-3	NA	TRBV5-1	CASSPPGAPDTDTQYF	TGCGCCAGCAGCCCGCCAGGGGCACCCGACACAGATACGCAGTATTTT
NA	TRBJ2-5	TRBD1	TRBV7-9	CASSYGTAQETQYF	TGTGCCAGCAGCTACGGGACAGCCCAGGAGACCCAGTACTTC
NA	TRBJ2-1	TRBD1	TRBV6-1	CASSERDRVHNEQFF	TGTGCCAGCAGTGAAAGGGACAGGGTCCACAATGAGCAGTTCTTC
few	TRBJ1-3	TRBD1	TRBV6-7	CASSYPIRDRGLNGNTIYF	TGTGCCAGCAGTTACCCAATCCGGGACAGGGGGCTTAATGGAAACACCATATATTTT
NA	TRBJ1-2	TRBD1	TRBV6-5	CASREQGPYGYTF	TGTGCCAGCAGGGAACAGGGGCCCTATGGCTACACCTTC
NA	TRBJ2-5	NA	TRBV11-2	CASSLEPPSAQYF	TGTGCCAGCAGCTTAGAGCCCCCTAGCGCCCAGTACTTC
once	TRBJ2-3	NA	TRBV5-6	CASSLVRGPSLGTQYF	TGTGCCAGCAGCTTGGTTCGTGGGCCTTCGTTAGGTACGCAGTATTTT